This TCR beta chain was captured in a study of blood T cells in healthy people across ages. V lost 0 bases, J lost 4 bases, and 16 bases lay in between. The CDR3 spans 16 residues. CDR1 is SGHRS, CDR2 YFSETQ, per germline. The authors ran a second PCR of about 6 to 11 cycles using a sample-barcoded 5' primer and a J-beta primer mix. TCRdb fed the 5' RACE reads into MiXCR, producing one record per CDR3 protein. The table shows approximately 1,700,000 distinct CDR3 sequences, with approximately 39% occurring only once. The specimen sequenced was blood. This chain connects TRBV5-1 to TRBJ1-1; perhaps TRBD1 as D (5 bases). This clonotype was sampled from a human donor in good health. DNA for the CDR3: TGCGCCAGCAGCTTGGATCCGGACACTTGGGGCACTGAAGCTTTCTTT. It translates to CASSLDPDTWGTEAFF.